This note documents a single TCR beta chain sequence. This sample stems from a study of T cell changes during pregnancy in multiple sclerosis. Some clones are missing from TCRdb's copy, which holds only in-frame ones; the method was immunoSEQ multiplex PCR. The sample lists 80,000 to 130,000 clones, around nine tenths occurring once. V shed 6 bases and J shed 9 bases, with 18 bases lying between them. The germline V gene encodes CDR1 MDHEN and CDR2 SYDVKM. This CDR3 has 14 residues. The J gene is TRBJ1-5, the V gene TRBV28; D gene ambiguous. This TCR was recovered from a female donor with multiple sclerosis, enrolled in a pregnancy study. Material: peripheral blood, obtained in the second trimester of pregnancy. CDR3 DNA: TGTGCCAGCAGCTCGGCCTCTCCGCCGGGGCCCCAGCATTTT. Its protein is CASSSASPPGPQHF.